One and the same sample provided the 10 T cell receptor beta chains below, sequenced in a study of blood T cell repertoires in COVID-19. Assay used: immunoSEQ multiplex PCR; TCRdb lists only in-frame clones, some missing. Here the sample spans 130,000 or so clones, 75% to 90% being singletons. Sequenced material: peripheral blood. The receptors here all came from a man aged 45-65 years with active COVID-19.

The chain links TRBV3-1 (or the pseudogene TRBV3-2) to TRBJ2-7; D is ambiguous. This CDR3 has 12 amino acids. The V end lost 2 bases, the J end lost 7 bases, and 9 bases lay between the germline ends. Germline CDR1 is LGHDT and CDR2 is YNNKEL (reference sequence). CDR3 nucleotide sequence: TGTGCCAGCAGCCAAAGATTGCAGGAGCAGTACTTC. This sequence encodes CASSQRLQEQYF.

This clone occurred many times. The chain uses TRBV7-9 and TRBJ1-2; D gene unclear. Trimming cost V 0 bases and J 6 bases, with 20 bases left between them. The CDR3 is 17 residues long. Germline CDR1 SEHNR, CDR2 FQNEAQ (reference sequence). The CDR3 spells CASSLASRRGLGDGYTF. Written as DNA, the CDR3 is TGTGCCAGCAGCTTAGCCAGCCGCCGGGGTCTTGGGGATGGCTACACCTTC.

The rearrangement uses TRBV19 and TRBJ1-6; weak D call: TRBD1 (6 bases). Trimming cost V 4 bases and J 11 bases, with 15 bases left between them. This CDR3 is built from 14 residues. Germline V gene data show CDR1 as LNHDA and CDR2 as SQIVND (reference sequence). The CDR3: CASSTGTRGTPLHF. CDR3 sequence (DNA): TGTGCCAGTAGTACCGGGACACGGGGAACACCCCTCCACTTT. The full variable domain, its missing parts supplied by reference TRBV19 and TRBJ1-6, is DGGITQSPKYLFRKEGQNVTLSCEQNLNHDAMYWYRQDPGQGLRLIYYSQIVNDFQKGDIAEGYSVSREKKESFPLTVTSAQKNPTAFYLCASSTGTRGTPLHFGNGTRLTVT.

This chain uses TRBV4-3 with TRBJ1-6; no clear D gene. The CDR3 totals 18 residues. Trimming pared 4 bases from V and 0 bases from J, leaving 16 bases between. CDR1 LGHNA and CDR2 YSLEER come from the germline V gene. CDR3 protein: CASSRVRVDYSYNSPLHF. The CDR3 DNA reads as TGCGCCAGCAGCCGGGTGAGGGTCGACTACTCCTATAATTCACCCCTCCACTTT.

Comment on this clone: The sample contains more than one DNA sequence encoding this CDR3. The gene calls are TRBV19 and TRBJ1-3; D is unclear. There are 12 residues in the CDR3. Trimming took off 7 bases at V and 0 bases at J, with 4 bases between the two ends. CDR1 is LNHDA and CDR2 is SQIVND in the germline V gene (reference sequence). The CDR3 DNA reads TGTGCCAGTACCTCCTCTGGAAACACCATATATTTT. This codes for CASTSSGNTIYF.

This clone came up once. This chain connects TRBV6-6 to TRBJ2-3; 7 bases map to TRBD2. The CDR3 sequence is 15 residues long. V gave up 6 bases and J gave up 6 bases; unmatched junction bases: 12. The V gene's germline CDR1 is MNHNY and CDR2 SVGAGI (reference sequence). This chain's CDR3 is CASRAGLKKGDTQYF. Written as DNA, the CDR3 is TGTGCCAGCAGAGCGGGACTAAAAAAGGGGGATACGCAGTATTTT.

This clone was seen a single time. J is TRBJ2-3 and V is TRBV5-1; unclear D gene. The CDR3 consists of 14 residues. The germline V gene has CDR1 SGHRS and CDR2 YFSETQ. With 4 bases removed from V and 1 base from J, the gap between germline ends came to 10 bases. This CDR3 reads CASSPSTRTDTQYF. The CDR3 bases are TGCGCCAGCAGCCCCTCGACACGCACAGATACGCAGTATTTT.

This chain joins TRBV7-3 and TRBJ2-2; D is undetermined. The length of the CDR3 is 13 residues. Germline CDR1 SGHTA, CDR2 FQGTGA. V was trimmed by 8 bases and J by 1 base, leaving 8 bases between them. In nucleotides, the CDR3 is TGTGCCAGCGGCGGCTTGAACACCGGGGAGCTGTTTTTT. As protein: CASGGLNTGELFF. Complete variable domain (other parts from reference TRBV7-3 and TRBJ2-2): GAGVSQTPSNKVTEKGKYVELRCDPISGHTALYWYRQSLGQGPEFLIYFQGTGAADDSGLPNDRFFAVRPEGSVSTLKIQRTERGDSAVYLCASGGLNTGELFFGEGSRLTVL.

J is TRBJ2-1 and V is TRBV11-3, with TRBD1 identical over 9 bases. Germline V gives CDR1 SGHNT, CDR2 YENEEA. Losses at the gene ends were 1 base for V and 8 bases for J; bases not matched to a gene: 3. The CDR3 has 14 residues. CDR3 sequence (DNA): TGTGCCAGCAGCTTAGGACAGGGGGGCGATGAGCAGTTCTTC. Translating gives CASSLGQGGDEQFF. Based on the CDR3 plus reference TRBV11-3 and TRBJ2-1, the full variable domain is EAGVVQSPRYKIIEKKQPVAFWCNPISGHNTLYWYLQNLGQGPELLIRYENEEAVDDSQLPKDRFSAERLKGVDSTLKIQPAELGDSAVYLCASSLGQGGDEQFFGPGTRLTVL.

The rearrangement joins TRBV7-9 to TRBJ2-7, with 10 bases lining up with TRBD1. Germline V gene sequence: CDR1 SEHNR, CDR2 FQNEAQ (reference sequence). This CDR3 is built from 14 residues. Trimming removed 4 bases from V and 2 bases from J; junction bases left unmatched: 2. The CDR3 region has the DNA TGTGCCAGCAGCTCAGGGACAGGGGCCTACGAGCAGTACTTC. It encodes CASSSGTGAYEQYF.